The 26 T cell receptor beta chains reported below all come from one sample, sequenced in a study of graft-versus-host responses after intestinal transplantation. Their antigen targets remain unknown. Sequenced by immunoSEQ multiplex PCR; TCRdb stores in-frame clones only, minus some. The data hold some 90,000 clones, with 85% to 95% observed a single time. Sequenced material: unstimulated CD8+ T cells sorted from spleen or lymph node cells, taken before intestinal transplant. The source of these receptors is a human donor who received an intestinal transplant.

The chain combines TRBV5-6 with TRBJ2-1; D gene unclear. The CDR3 is 15 residues long. Trimming pared 2 bases from V and 0 bases from J, leaving 9 bases between. The germline V gene has CDR1 SGHDT and CDR2 YYEEEE. CDR3 sequence (DNA): TGTGCCAGCAGCTTCGGAGAGATCTCCTACAATGAGCAGTTCTTC. Translating gives CASSFGEISYNEQFF.

The chain links TRBV13 to TRBJ1-6; TRBD1 might be the D (5 bases). Trimming left V 5 bases short and J 8 bases short, with 16 bases between. This CDR3 comprises 15 residues. Germline V gene sequence: CDR1 PRHDT, CDR2 FYEKMQ (reference sequence). The CDR3 spells CASSGGGSSDSPLHF. For the CDR3, the DNA is TGTGCCAGCAGCGGGGGGGGGTCATCCGATTCACCCCTCCACTTT.

J is TRBJ1-2 and V is TRBV27; D gene unclear. Trimming took off 5 bases at V and 3 bases at J, with 16 bases between the two ends. The CDR3 contains 15 residues. CDR1 and CDR2 from the germline V gene are MNHEY and SMNVEV (reference sequence). The CDR3 region has the DNA TGTGCCAGCAGTCCAAGGGAGGGATTTCACTATGGCTACACCTTC. Protein sequence: CASSPREGFHYGYTF.

The rearrangement joins TRBV13 to TRBJ2-2, with D perhaps matching TRBD1 (6 bases). CDR1 is PRHDT and CDR2 is FYEKMQ in the germline V gene (reference sequence). Between the trimmed V and J ends, which lost 5 bases and 8 bases, there was a span of 12 bases. This CDR3 spans 13 amino acids. The CDR3 sequence: CASSQTGTGELFF. The CDR3 DNA reads as TGTGCCAGCAGCCAAACCGGGACAGGGGAGCTGTTTTTT.

The V and J genes are TRBV5-4 and TRBJ2-7; 9 bases agree with TRBD1. The V and J ends lost 4 bases and 4 bases, in that order; junction bases with no gene match: 6. Germline assignment: CDR1 SGHNT and CDR2 YYREEE (reference sequence). The CDR3 runs to 14 residues. CDR3 region: CASSHETGGYEQYF. The CDR3 bases are TGTGCCAGCAGCCACGAGACAGGGGGGTACGAGCAGTACTTC.

The V and J genes are TRBV4-1 and TRBJ2-7; 9 bases are shared with TRBD2. The CDR3 length is 16 residues. Looked up from germline, CDR1 is MGHRA and CDR2 is YSYEKL. V lost 0 bases to trimming and J lost 5 bases; unmatched junction nucleotides: 8. The CDR3 reads CASSQDAGGPADEQYF. The CDR3 nucleotides read TGCGCCAGCAGCCAAGACGCGGGAGGGCCGGCGGACGAGCAGTACTTC.

This clone was counted once. The CDR3 loop reads CASMGELFF. CDR3 coding DNA: TGTGCCAGCATGGGGGAGCTGTTTTTT. V usage is TRBV7-9 and J usage is TRBJ2-2; D remains unclear. Germline V gene sequence: CDR1 SEHNR, CDR2 FQNEAQ (reference sequence). The CDR3 length is 9 residues. Between the trimmed V and J ends, which lost 7 bases and 8 bases, there was a span of 2 bases.

The CDR3 sequence is CASSSRGGDSEVAKLFF. The CDR3 coding sequence is TGTGCCAGCAGCTCCCGGGGGGGGGACAGTGAGGTTGCAAAACTGTTTTTT. This chain links TRBV7-6 with TRBJ1-4; 7 nucleotides line up with TRBD1. Germline CDR1 is SGHVS and CDR2 is FNYEAQ. CDR3 length: 17 residues. Losses at the gene ends were 4 bases for V and 10 bases for J; bases not matched to a gene: 18.

The DNA for the CDR3 is TGTGCAAGTCGCCTTACCCCCACAGTGGGGGGCAATCAGCCCCAGCATTTT. This codes for CASRLTPTVGGNQPQHF. The chain links TRBV12-2 to TRBJ1-5. TRBV12-2 is tagged as a pseudogene. CDR3 length equals 17 residues.

The J gene is TRBJ2-3, the V gene TRBV25-1; TRBD2 matches at 7 bases. The CDR3 is 16 residues long. Germline CDR1 reads MGHDK; CDR2 reads SYGVNS. The ends lost 1 base at V and 2 bases at J; junction bases unmatched: 6. Here the CDR3 DNA reads TGTGCCAGCAGTGAATTCGGGGGGAGATCCACAGATACGCAGTATTTT. Translation gives CASSEFGGRSTDTQYF.

The chain carries TRBV27 and TRBJ1-2; possible D gene TRBD1, 6 bases. V dropped 6 bases and J dropped 5 bases, with 16 bases sitting between them. The CDR3 covers 14 residues. The germline V gene has CDR1 MNHEY and CDR2 SMNVEV (reference sequence). CDR3 in DNA: TGTGCCAGCAGGCCCGTGACAGGAGAATATGGCTACACCTTC. Translating gives CASRPVTGEYGYTF.

This clone showed up just once. This chain uses TRBV28 with TRBJ2-7; TRBD2 might be the D (6 bases). The CDR3 has 15 amino acids. Trimming removed 3 bases from V and 0 bases from J, with 12 bases in between. The germline V gene encodes CDR1 MDHEN and CDR2 SYDVKM. CDR3 loop: CASSFDRGGSYEQYF. The DNA of the CDR3 is TGTGCCAGCAGTTTCGACCGGGGAGGCTCCTACGAGCAGTACTTC.

This chain joins TRBV6-1 and TRBJ2-3, with D tentatively TRBD2 (5 bases). V was shortened by 2 bases and J by 2 bases, with 14 bases between the two germline ends. The CDR3 has 16 residues. In germline, CDR1 is MNHNS, CDR2 SASEGT. Written as DNA, the CDR3 is TGTGCCAGCAGTGAATGGGCGGGTTCCTCCACAGATACGCAGTATTTT. Its protein product is CASSEWAGSSTDTQYF.

This clone was counted a few times. The chain carries TRBV6-1 and TRBJ2-3; no clear D gene. V lost 8 bases, J lost 0 bases, and 6 bases lay in between. Germline V lookup: CDR1 MNHNS, CDR2 SASEGT. The CDR3 runs 12 residues. The CDR3 region is CASAQSTDTQYF. For the CDR3, the DNA is TGTGCCAGCGCGCAGAGCACAGATACGCAGTATTTT.

This clone appeared a single time. CDR3 sequence reads: CASSQHSGDGNEQFF. CDR3 in DNA: TGCGCCAGCAGCCAACACAGTGGGGACGGGAATGAGCAGTTCTTC. V and J are TRBV4-1 and TRBJ2-1; D may correspond to TRBD1 or TRBD2 (5 bases each). Germline V gene lookup returns CDR1 MGHRA and CDR2 YSYEKL. Trimming stripped 2 bases from V and 7 bases from J, with 15 bases between. The CDR3 spans 15 residues.

This sequence joins TRBV4-1 and TRBJ2-7; D unclear. V lost 0 bases and J 2 bases, leaving 11 bases between the germline ends. The CDR3 sequence is 15 residues long. Germline CDR1 MGHRA, CDR2 YSYEKL. This CDR3 is CASSQDPLATYEQYF. The CDR3 DNA is TGCGCCAGCAGCCAAGACCCACTTGCTACCTACGAGCAGTACTTC.

DNA for the CDR3: TGTGCCAGCAGTTACGACAGGGGCAATGAGCAGTTCTTC. Translating gives CASSYDRGNEQFF. The chain combines TRBV6-5 with TRBJ2-1; TRBD1 matches at 8 bases. CDR1 is MNHEY, CDR2 SVGAGI, per germline. The CDR3 consists of 13 residues. With 2 bases clipped from V and 6 bases from J, the junction kept 0 bases outside the gene matches.

This chain joins TRBV5-1 and TRBJ2-5; 9 bases agree with TRBD2. V was clipped by 0 bases and J by 0 bases; unmatched bases: 3. Germline CDR1 reads SGHRS; CDR2 reads YFSETQ. The CDR3 length is 16 residues. The CDR3 here is CASSLELAGDQETQYF. The CDR3 nucleotides are TGCGCCAGCAGCTTGGAATTAGCGGGAGACCAAGAGACCCAGTACTTC.

This clone turned up a few times. The chain is built from TRBV7-2 and TRBJ1-3; no firm D call. Trimming left V 5 bases short and J 4 bases short, with 9 bases between. The germline V gene encodes CDR1 SGHTA and CDR2 FQGNSA. CDR3 length: 13 amino acids. This chain's CDR3 is CASSPFLGNTIYF. In nucleotides, the CDR3 is TGTGCCAGCAGCCCATTCCTGGGAAACACCATATATTTT.

The V gene is TRBV11-2, the J gene TRBJ1-1; D is unclear. This CDR3 has 15 amino acids. Germline loops: CDR1 SGHAT, CDR2 FQNNGV. Trimming took 8 bases from V and 1 from J, leaving 17 bases between them. This CDR3 is CASLHMGPQNTEAFF. In DNA form, the CDR3 reads TGTGCCAGCCTCCATATGGGCCCCCAGAACACTGAAGCTTTCTTT.

The chain carries TRBV19 and TRBJ2-5; the D gene is possibly TRBD1 (6 bases). This CDR3 spans 14 amino acids. V shed 3 bases and J shed 1 base, with 9 bases lying between them. The germline gives CDR1 LNHDA, CDR2 SQIVND (reference sequence). CDR3 protein: CASSIGQSQETQYF. The CDR3, as DNA: TGTGCCAGTAGTATCGGACAGTCCCAAGAGACCCAGTACTTC.

The rearrangement links TRBV4-2 to TRBJ2-1; 11 bases fit TRBD2. Germline trimming cut 1 base from V and 0 bases from J; bases unmatched to any gene: 5. The germline V gene has CDR1 LGHNA and CDR2 YNFKEQ. CDR3 size: 18 residues. CDR3 coding DNA: TGTGCCAGCAGCCAAGGTACTAGCGGGAGTGACTCCTACAATGAGCAGTTCTTC. Protein sequence: CASSQGTSGSDSYNEQFF.

The sample holds one count of this clone. This sequence joins TRBV9 and TRBJ2-2; the D gene is possibly TRBD2 (6 bases). Germline V CDR1 and CDR2: SGDLS, YYNGEE. CDR3 length equals 16 residues. V lost 0 bases and J lost 4, with 13 bases in between. The CDR3 loop reads CASSVEGTDSTGELFF. CDR3 DNA sequence: TGTGCCAGCAGCGTAGAGGGGACTGACTCCACCGGGGAGCTGTTTTTT. The variable domain in full, with the rest retrieved from reference TRBV9 and TRBJ2-2, is DSGVTQTPKHLITATGQRVTLRCSPRSGDLSVYWYQQSLDQGLQFLIQYYNGEERAKGNILERFSAQQFPDLHSELNLSSLELGDSALYFCASSVEGTDSTGELFFGEGSRLTVL.

The chain recombines TRBV4-1 with TRBJ2-3; 10 nucleotides align to TRBD2. CDR3 length equals 17 residues. The germline V gene encodes CDR1 MGHRA and CDR2 YSYEKL. V lost 3 bases, J lost 0 bases, and 6 bases stayed unmatched. CDR3 loop: CASSHALAGFSTDTQYF. CDR3 coding DNA: TGCGCCAGCAGCCATGCACTAGCGGGATTTAGCACAGATACGCAGTATTTT.

V is TRBV6-5 and J is TRBJ1-5; D unresolved. Between the trimmed V and J ends, which lost 5 bases and 6 bases, there was a span of 14 bases. Germline CDR1 is MNHEY and CDR2 is SVGAGI. The CDR3 sequence is 14 residues long. The CDR3 sequence: CASSVAVGSQPQHF. CDR3 bases: TGTGCCAGCAGTGTCGCTGTCGGTAGTCAGCCCCAGCATTTT.

V usage is TRBV5-4 and J usage is TRBJ2-7, with 7 bases aligning to TRBD2. With V trimmed by 4 bases and J by 2 bases, 9 bases remained unmatched. CDR1 and CDR2 (germline): SGHNT, YYREEE (reference sequence). CDR3 length: 15 residues. The CDR3 spells CASSPGLPIAYEQYF. The CDR3 region has the DNA TGTGCCAGCAGCCCGGGACTACCTATAGCCTACGAGCAGTACTTC.